A few counts support the clone carrying this T cell receptor (beta chain). Trimming took 5 bases from V and 3 from J; bases not matched to a gene: 10. The germline V gene has CDR1 SEHNR and CDR2 FQNEAQ (reference sequence). There are 18 residues in the CDR3. Profiled with immunoSEQ multiplex PCR; TCRdb holds only in-frame clones, not every one. The profile covers about 42,000 clones, with about three quarters appearing a single time and around 4.4% taken by the ten largest. This entry comes from a study of neoadjuvant anti-PD-1 for oral cavity cancer. Time point described: after neoadjuvant nivolumab, at surgical resection. No culture or expansion preceded analysis of these blood cells.

The chain links TRBV7-9 to TRBJ2-2, with 12 bases aligning to TRBD2. Specimen: PBMCs, collected after nivolumab (anti-PD-1) treatment. This receptor was obtained from a person aged 35-79 years with oral cavity squamous cell carcinoma. The CDR3 is CASSVHRLAGVDTGELFF. CDR3 sequence (DNA): TGTGCCAGCAGCGTACATCGACTAGCGGGAGTTGACACCGGGGAGCTGTTTTTT. Looking up the rest from reference TRBV7-9 and TRBJ2-2 gives the full variable domain: DTGVSQNPRHKITKRGQNVTFRCDPISEHNRLYWYRQTLGQGPEFLTYFQNEAQLEKSRLLSDRFSAERPKGSFSTLEIQRTEQGDSAMYLCASSVHRLAGVDTGELFFGEGSRLTVL.